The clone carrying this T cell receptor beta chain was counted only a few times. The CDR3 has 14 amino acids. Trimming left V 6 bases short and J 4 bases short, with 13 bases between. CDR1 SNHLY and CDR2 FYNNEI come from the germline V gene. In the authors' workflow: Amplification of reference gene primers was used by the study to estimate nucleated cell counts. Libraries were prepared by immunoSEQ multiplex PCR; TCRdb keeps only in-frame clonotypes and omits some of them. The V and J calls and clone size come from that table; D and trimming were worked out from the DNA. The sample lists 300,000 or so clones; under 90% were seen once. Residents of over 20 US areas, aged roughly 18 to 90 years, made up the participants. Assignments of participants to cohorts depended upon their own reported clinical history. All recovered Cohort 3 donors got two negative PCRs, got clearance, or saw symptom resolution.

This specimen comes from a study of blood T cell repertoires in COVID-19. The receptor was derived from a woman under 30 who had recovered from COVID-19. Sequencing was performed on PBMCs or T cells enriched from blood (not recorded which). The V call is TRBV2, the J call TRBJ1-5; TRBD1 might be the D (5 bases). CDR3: CASREGQLNQPQHF. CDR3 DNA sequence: TGTGCCAGCAGGGAGGGGCAGCTGAATCAGCCCCAGCATTTT.